This T cell receptor (beta chain) was captured by sequencing in a study of blood T cell repertoires in COVID-19. The ends were cut back, 5 bases at V and 6 bases at J, with 17 bases in the middle. Germline values: CDR1 SGHTA, CDR2 FQGNSA. The CDR3 is made up of 16 amino acids. Data came from immunoSEQ multiplex PCR; TCRdb stores just in-frame clones and leaves some out. The sample lists under 250,000 clones, 80% to 95% occurring once. The J gene is TRBJ1-6, the V gene TRBV7-2; a weak D match, TRBD1 (6 bases). Sequenced material: peripheral blood. This clonotype was obtained from a man aged 60 to 69 with COVID-19, enrolled during active disease. CDR3 protein: CASSLTQGFLNSPLHF. In nucleotides, the CDR3 is TGTGCCAGCAGCCTAACGCAGGGGTTCCTTAATTCACCCCTCCACTTT.